The sequence of this TCR beta chain was determined in a study of radiotherapy plus CTLA-4 blockade in lung cancer. Across the whole study: Objective responses emerged in around a sixth of patients, and 30% to 40% attained disease control.

A word on this clone: Its antigen is unknown.

Enrolled patients, whose metastatic non-small-cell lung cancer was chemo-refractory, received focal radiation plus CTLA-4 blockade with ipilimumab. Produced via immunoSEQ multiplex PCR; TCRdb's table is partial and in-frame only. The sample carries approximately 110,000 clones, more than 65% recorded once. Findings and caveats of the study: The study found tumor-derived TCR clones expanded in blood after radiotherapy plus ipilimumab. Reports identified early blood T cell clone dynamics, with interferon-beta, as the best response predictor.

This CDR3 region has 15 residues. V lost 4 bases and J lost 4, with 14 bases in between. Germline V gene lookup returns CDR1 SGHTA and CDR2 FQGTGA. The sample consisted of peripheral blood, taken from a patient treated with radiotherapy plus ipilimumab. The V call is TRBV7-3, the J call TRBJ2-1; tentatively, D is TRBD1 (6 bases). This receptor was taken from a human donor with non-small cell lung cancer that progressed on radiotherapy plus ipilimumab. Some clones in this sample may be carry-over from other donors' samples. The chain's CDR3 is CASSSGQTLYNEQFF. CDR3 sequence (DNA): TGTGCCAGCAGCTCCGGACAGACTCTATACAATGAGCAGTTCTTC.